This T cell receptor beta chain appears in the sequencing data of a study of blood T cell repertoires in COVID-19. This clone has a handful of counts. Per the germline V gene, CDR1 is MNHEY and CDR2 is SVGAGI. V shed 6 bases, J shed 6 bases, and the junction held 6 bases outside the gene matches. The CDR3 contains 15 residues. The protocol was immunoSEQ multiplex PCR, while the TCRdb copy is restricted to in-frame clones and leaves out a portion. The table has about 330,000 clones, roughly 87% seen once. Source material: peripheral blood. The origin of this receptor is a man aged 25-40 years with COVID-19, enrolled during active disease. The chain links TRBV6-5 to TRBJ1-6, with 9 nucleotides matching TRBD1. CDR3 coding DNA: TGTGCCAGCAGCCGGACAGGGGAGGGTAATTCACCCCTCCACTTT. It yields the protein CASSRTGEGNSPLHF.